Listed below are T cell receptor beta chains from one sample, sequenced in a study of Ad26.COV2.S vaccination and SARS-CoV-2 variants. The table came from immunoSEQ multiplex PCR; TCRdb's copy has only in-frame clones and leaves some out. This table holds 200,000 to 300,000 clones, around 89% found once. Sample: peripheral blood, taken in a trial of Ad26.COV2.S vaccine versus placebo. The receptors originated from a person aged 18-60 years who received the Ad26.COV2.S COVID-19 vaccine or a placebo. Each CDR3 is given with its conserved first and last residue. Each record gives: clone size, V gene, D gene, J gene, CDR3 protein, CDR3 DNA. D genes are given only for firm matches. The size field is filled for only some rows; it gives once, few, many or a size class.

.	TRBV11-2	.	TRBJ1-3	CASSLGVSSGNTIYF	TGTGCCAGCAGCCTCGGCGTAAGCTCTGGAAACACCATATATTTT
once	TRBV3-1/TRBV3-2	TRBD1	TRBJ1-2	CASSHPGQGSYGYTF	TGTGCCAGCAGCCATCCCGGACAGGGGAGCTATGGCTACACCTTC
.	TRBV18	TRBD2	TRBJ2-3	CASSPLRVAGYTDTQYF	TGTGCCAGCTCACCATTAAGGGTAGCGGGGTACACAGATACGCAGTATTTT
once	TRBV6-5	.	TRBJ2-7	CASSQEGEQYF	TGTGCCAGCAGCCAGGAAGGGGAGCAGTACTTC
.	TRBV7-3	.	TRBJ2-5	CASSRVPGGETQYF	TGTGCCAGCAGCCGAGTACCAGGCGGAGAGACCCAGTACTTC
.	TRBV7-2	.	TRBJ2-7	CASSLNPGGWDEQYF	TGTGCCAGCAGCTTAAACCCAGGGGGGTGGGACGAGCAGTACTTC
.	TRBV30	.	TRBJ2-7	CAWSPGAEQYF	TGTGCCTGGAGTCCCGGGGCGGAGCAGTACTTC
.	TRBV2	TRBD1	TRBJ2-1	CASRETGGSHNEQFF	TGTGCCAGCAGGGAGACAGGGGGCAGCCATAATGAGCAGTTCTTC
.	TRBV6-5	TRBD2	TRBJ2-1	CASAPGGPQDEQFF	TGTGCCAGCGCCCCGGGGGGGCCTCAGGATGAGCAGTTCTTC
.	TRBV7-2	.	TRBJ1-6	CASSLRSGRPPLHF	TGTGCCAGCAGCTTAAGGTCAGGCCGTCCACCCCTCCACTTT